This note documents a single TCR beta chain sequence. TCRdb re-called the 5' RACE reads with MiXCR, one entry per CDR3 protein. The sample gives 350,000 to 450,000 distinct CDR3 sequences, 25% to 30% of which show up once; roughly 13% is in the top ten. The data derive from a study of T-cell memory formation after mild COVID-19. J gave up 7 bases and V 5 bases, and 9 bases lay outside the gene matches. The CDR3 length is 15 residues. Sequences were obtained from PBMCs or a T cell subset sorted from them (not recorded which). The V and J genes are TRBV12-3 or TRBV12-4 and TRBJ1-5, with 9 bases that match TRBD1. The sequence derives from an adult woman who had mild COVID-19 (a few samples of this study predate the infection). Cell type and time point are not known. CDR3 bases: TGTGCCAGCAGTCCTGAGGGACAGGGCCCCCAGCCCCAGCATTTT. Its protein is CASSPEGQGPQPQHF.